This T cell receptor beta chain was captured by sequencing in a study of early T cells in non-severe SARS-CoV-2 infection. The wider study: Chains stayed unpaired after sequencing of bulk RNA from unsorted whole blood.

CDR3 size: 14 residues. V was shortened by 6 bases and J by 8 bases, with 16 bases between the two germline ends. This clonotype was counted between two and nine times. Individual cDNA molecules each received unique molecular identifiers attached to them. TCRdb reprocessed the 5' RACE reads with MiXCR, giving one entry per CDR3 protein. The sample contains approximately 76,000 distinct CDR3 sequences, over 13% of which appear only once. This TCR came from an adult who was a healthcare worker with PCR-confirmed SARS-CoV-2 infection or an uninfected control (not recorded which). Sequencing was carried out using whole blood. The chain has TRBV12-3 or TRBV12-4 and TRBJ1-4; D not resolved. CDR3 loop: CASSAAGVGEKLFF. CDR3 DNA sequence: TGTGCCAGCAGCGCAGCTGGGGTTGGGGAAAAACTGTTTTTT.